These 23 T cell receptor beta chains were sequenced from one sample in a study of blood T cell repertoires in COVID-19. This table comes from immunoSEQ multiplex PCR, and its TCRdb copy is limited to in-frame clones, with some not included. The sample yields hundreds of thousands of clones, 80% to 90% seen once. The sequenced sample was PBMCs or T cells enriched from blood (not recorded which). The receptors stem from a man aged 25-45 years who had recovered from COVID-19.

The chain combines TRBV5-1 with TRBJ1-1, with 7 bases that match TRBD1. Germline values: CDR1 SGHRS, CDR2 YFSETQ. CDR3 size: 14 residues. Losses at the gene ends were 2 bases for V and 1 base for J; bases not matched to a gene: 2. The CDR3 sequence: CASSLQGKNTEAFF. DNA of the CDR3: TGCGCCAGCAGCTTACAGGGGAAGAACACTGAAGCTTTCTTT.

In DNA form, the CDR3 reads TGTGCCAGCAGCCCCCCAAAGGACAGCACCGGGGAGCTGTTTTTT. Translation gives CASSPPKDSTGELFF. The J gene is TRBJ2-2, the V gene TRBV21-1; TRBD1 was called by the table and not checked on the DNA. TRBV21-1 corresponds to a pseudogene. The CDR3 is 15 amino acids.

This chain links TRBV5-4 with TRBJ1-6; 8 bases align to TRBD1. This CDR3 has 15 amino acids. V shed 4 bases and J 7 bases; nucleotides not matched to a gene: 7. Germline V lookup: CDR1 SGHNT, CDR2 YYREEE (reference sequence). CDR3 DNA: TGTGCCAGCAGCGGGGGGACAGGACGGAATTCACCCCTCCACTTT. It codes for CASSGGTGRNSPLHF.

CDR3 in amino acids: CASSSETKLIGRDTQYF. The DNA of the CDR3 is TGTGCCAGTAGTTCCGAAACTAAATTAATTGGCCGAGATACGCAGTATTTT. This chain connects TRBV19 to TRBJ2-3; D is uncertain. This CDR3 is built from 17 residues. The V end was cut by 5 bases, the J end by 5 bases, with 23 bases between. CDR1 is LNHDA and CDR2 is SQIVND in the germline V gene (reference sequence).

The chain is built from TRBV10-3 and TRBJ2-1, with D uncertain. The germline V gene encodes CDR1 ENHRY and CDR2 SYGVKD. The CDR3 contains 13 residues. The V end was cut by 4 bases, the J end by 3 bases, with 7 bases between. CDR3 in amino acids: CAISGGDYNEQFF. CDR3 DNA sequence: TGTGCCATCAGTGGAGGAGACTACAATGAGCAGTTCTTC.

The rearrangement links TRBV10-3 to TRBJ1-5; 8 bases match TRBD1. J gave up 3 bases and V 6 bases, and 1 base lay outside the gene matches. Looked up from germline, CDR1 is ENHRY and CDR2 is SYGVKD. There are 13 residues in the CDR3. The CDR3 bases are TGTGCCATCAGGGGACAGGACAATCAGCCCCAGCATTTT. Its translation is CAIRGQDNQPQHF.

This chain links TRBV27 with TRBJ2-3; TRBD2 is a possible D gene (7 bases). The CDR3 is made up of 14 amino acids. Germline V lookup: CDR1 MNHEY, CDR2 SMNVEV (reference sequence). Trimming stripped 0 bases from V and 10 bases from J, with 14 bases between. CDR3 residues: CASSLSERDTAQYF. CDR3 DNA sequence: TGTGCCAGCAGTTTATCGGAGCGGGACACGGCGCAGTATTTT.

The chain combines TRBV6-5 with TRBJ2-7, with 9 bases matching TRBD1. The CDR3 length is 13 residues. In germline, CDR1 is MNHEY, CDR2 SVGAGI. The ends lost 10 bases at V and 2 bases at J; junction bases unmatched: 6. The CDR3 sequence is CATRQGVAYEQYF. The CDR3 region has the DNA TGTGCCACAAGACAGGGGGTGGCCTACGAGCAGTACTTC.

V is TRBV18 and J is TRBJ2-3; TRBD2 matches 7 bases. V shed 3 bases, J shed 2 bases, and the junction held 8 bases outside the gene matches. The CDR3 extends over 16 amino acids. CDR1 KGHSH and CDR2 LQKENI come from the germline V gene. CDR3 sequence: CASSPGAGRTTDTQYF. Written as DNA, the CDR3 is TGTGCCAGCTCACCCGGAGCCGGGAGGACCACAGATACGCAGTATTTT.

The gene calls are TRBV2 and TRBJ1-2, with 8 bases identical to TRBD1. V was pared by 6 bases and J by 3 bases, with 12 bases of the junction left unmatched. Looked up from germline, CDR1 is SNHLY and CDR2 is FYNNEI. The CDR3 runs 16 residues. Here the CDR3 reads CASRADRGLVYYGYTF. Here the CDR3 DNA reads TGTGCCAGCAGGGCCGACAGGGGCCTCGTCTACTATGGCTACACCTTC. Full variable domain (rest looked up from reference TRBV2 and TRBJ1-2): EPEVTQTPSHQVTQMGQEVILRCVPISNHLYFYWYRQILGQKVEFLVSFYNNEISEKSEIFDDQFSVERPDGSNFTLKIRSTKLEDSAMYFCASRADRGLVYYGYTFGSGTRLTVV.

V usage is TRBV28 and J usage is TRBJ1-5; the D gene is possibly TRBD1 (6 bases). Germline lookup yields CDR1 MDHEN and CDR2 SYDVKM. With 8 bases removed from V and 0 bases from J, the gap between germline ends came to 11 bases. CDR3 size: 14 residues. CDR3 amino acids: CASLTGYSNQPQHF. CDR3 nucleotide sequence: TGTGCCAGCCTGACAGGTTATAGCAATCAGCCCCAGCATTTT.

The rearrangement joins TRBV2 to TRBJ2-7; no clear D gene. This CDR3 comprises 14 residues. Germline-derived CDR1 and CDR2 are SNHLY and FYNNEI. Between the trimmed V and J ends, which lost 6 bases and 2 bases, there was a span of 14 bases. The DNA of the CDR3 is TGTGCCAGCAGCAACGACAAGTACGCCTACGAGCAGTACTTC. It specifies CASSNDKYAYEQYF.

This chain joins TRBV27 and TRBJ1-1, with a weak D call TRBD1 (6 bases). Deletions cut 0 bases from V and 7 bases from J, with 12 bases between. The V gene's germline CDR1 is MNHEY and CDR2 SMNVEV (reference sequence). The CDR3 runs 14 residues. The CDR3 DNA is TGTGCCAGCAGTTTATCAGGACAGAGCCTTGAAGCTTTCTTT. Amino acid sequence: CASSLSGQSLEAFF.

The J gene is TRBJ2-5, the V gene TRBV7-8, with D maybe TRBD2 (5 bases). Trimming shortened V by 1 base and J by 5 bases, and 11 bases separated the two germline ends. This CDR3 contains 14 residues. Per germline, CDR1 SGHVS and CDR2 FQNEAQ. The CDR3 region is CASSLDGGSETQYF. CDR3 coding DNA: TGTGCCAGCAGCTTAGACGGCGGGTCCGAGACCCAGTACTTC.

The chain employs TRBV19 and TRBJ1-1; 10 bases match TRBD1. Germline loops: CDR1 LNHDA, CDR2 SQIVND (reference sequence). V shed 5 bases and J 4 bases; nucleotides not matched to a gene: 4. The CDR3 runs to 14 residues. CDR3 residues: CASSSGQGITEAFF. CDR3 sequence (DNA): TGTGCCAGTAGTTCGGGACAGGGGATCACTGAAGCTTTCTTT.

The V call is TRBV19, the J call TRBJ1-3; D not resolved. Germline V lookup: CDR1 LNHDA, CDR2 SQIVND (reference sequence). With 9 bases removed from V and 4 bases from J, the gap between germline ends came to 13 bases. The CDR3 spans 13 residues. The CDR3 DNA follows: TGTGCCAGCGGGTTGAATCTGGGAAACACCATATATTTT. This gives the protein CASGLNLGNTIYF.

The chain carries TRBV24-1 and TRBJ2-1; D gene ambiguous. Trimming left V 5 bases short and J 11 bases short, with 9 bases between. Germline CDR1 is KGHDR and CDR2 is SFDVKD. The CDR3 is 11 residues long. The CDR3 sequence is CATSVGVKQFF. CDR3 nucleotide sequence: TGTGCCACCAGTGTTGGAGTGAAGCAGTTCTTC.

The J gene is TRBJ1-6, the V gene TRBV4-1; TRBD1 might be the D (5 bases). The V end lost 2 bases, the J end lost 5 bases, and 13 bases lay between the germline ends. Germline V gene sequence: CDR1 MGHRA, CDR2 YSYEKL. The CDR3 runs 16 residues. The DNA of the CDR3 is TGCGCCAGCAGCCAATTGGGAAGGGGCAATAATTCACCCCTCCACTTT. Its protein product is CASSQLGRGNNSPLHF.

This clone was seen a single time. The CDR3 sequence is CASSLRRVDGYTF. The CDR3 DNA reads TGTGCCAGCTCACTCCGTCGGGTGGATGGCTACACCTTC. V and J are TRBV18 and TRBJ1-2; no reliable D call. The length of the CDR3 is 13 residues. The V and J ends lost 4 bases and 6 bases respectively, with 12 bases between them. The germline CDR1 and CDR2 sequences are KGHSH and LQKENI.

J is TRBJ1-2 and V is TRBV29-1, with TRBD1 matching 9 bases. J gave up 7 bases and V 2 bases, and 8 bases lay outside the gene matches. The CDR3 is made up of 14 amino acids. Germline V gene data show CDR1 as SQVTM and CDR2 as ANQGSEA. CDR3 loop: CSVESYRGQVGYTF. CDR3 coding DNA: TGCAGCGTTGAATCCTACAGGGGGCAGGTTGGCTACACCTTC. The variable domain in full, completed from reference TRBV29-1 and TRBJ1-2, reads SAVISQKPSRDICQRGTSLTIQCQVDSQVTMMFWYRQQPGQSLTLIATANQGSEATYESGFVIDKFPISRPNLTFSTLTVSNMSPEDSSIYLCSVESYRGQVGYTFGSGTRLTVV.

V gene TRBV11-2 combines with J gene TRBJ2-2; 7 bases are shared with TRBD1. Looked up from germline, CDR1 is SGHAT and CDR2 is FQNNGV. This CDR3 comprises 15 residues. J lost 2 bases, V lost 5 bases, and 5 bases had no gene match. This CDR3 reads CASSIGTVNTGELFF. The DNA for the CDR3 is TGTGCCAGCAGCATCGGGACAGTAAACACCGGGGAGCTGTTTTTT. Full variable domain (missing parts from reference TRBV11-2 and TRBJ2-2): EAGVAQSPRYKIIEKRQSVAFWCNPISGHATLYWYQQILGQGPKLLIQFQNNGVVDDSQLPKDRFSAERLKGVDSTLKIQPAKLEDSAVYLCASSIGTVNTGELFFGEGSRLTVL.

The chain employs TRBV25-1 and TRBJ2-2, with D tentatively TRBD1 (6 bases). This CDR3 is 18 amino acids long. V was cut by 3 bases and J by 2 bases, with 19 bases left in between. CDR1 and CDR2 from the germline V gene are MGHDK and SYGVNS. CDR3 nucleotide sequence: TGTGCCAGCAGTGACTTTCAAGGACAGACTATTAACACCGGGGAGCTGTTTTTT. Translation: CASSDFQGQTINTGELFF. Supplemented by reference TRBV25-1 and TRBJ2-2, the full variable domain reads EADIYQTPRYLVIGTGKKITLECSQTMGHDKMYWYQQDPGMELHLIHYSYGVNSTEKGDLSSESTVSRIRTEHFPLTLESARPSHTSQYLCASSDFQGQTINTGELFFGEGSRLTVL.

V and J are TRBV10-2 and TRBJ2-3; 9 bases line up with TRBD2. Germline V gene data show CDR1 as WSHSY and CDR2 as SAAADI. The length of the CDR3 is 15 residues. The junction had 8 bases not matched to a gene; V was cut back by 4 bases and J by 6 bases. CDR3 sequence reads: CASSAAGGLFDTQYF. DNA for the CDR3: TGCGCCAGCAGTGCAGCGGGAGGACTATTCGATACGCAGTATTTT.